A single sample is the source of the 8 T cell receptor beta chains below, sequenced in a study of tumor T cells in aggressive B-cell lymphoma (dated by TCRdb to the late 2010s). Library method: the immunoSEQ multiplex PCR assay. TCRdb obtained this table from immuneACCESS and retained in-frame rearrangements with V and J assigned. These tables miss some clones; where compared with another copy, unresolved V genes account for less than half of the shortfall, and the remainder is unexplained. The sample has some 500 clones on record, 87% of them singletons. The ten largest clonotypes hold roughly 16% of the sample. Source material: tumor tissue. These receptors were obtained from an adult with diffuse large B cell lymphoma.

V is TRBV6-5 and J is TRBJ2-7; 10 bases agree with TRBD1. The V segment lost 6 bases and the J segment 5 bases; nucleotides outside the gene matches: 7. The CDR3 has 14 amino acids. Germline V CDR1 and CDR2: MNHEY, SVGAGI. CDR3 nucleotide sequence: TGTGCCAGCAGAACCGGGACAGGGGACCACGAGCAGTACTTC. As protein: CASRTGTGDHEQYF.

The J gene is TRBJ2-7, the V gene TRBV18, with a tentative D call TRBD2 (5 bases). This CDR3 is built from 11 residues. Germline assignment: CDR1 KGHSH and CDR2 LQKENI. The germline V and J ends were trimmed by 5 bases and 7 bases, with 9 bases remaining between them. DNA for the CDR3: TGTGCCAGCTCAGCCTCGGGAGAGCAGTACTTC. Residues: CASSASGEQYF.

This chain uses TRBV7-8 with TRBJ2-7, with a weak D call TRBD1 (6 bases). The CDR3 totals 12 residues. Germline V CDR1 and CDR2: SGHVS, FQNEAQ. Deletions cut 5 bases from V and 4 bases from J, with 9 bases between. CDR3 bases: TGTGCCAGCAGCACAGGGACGTACGAGCAGTACTTC. It translates to CASSTGTYEQYF. The full variable domain, completed using reference TRBV7-8 and TRBJ2-7, is GAGVSQSPRYKVAKRGQDVALRCDPISGHVSLFWYQQALGQGPEFLTYFQNEAQLDKSGLPSDRFFAERPEGSVSTLKIQRTQQEDSAVYLCASSTGTYEQYFGPGTRLTVT.

The chain recombines TRBV11-2 with TRBJ2-1; D uncertain. The germline CDR1 and CDR2 sequences are SGHAT and FQNNGV. V was clipped by 2 bases and J by 6 bases, with 11 bases between them. The CDR3 extends over 14 amino acids. In DNA, the CDR3 is TGTGCCAGCAGCTTATCGCAGTTCGTCAATGAGCAGTTCTTC. This codes for CASSLSQFVNEQFF.

The rearrangement links TRBV7-9 to TRBJ2-3; TRBD2 matches 8 bases. Germline-derived CDR1 and CDR2 are SEHNR and FQNEAQ (reference sequence). This CDR3 comprises 16 residues. V gave up 1 base and J gave up 1 base; unmatched junction bases: 4. As DNA, the CDR3 is TGTGCCAGCAGCTTAGGGATCGGGGGGGGCACAGATACGCAGTATTTT. This translates into CASSLGIGGGTDTQYF.

This chain connects TRBV5-1 to TRBJ2-3; D not certain. Trimming shortened V by 0 bases and J by 4 bases, and 6 bases separated the two germline ends. Germline V gene lookup returns CDR1 SGHRS and CDR2 YFSETQ. The CDR3 spans 13 residues. For the CDR3, the DNA is TGCGCCAGCAGCTTGGAGCGCCCAGATACGCAGTATTTT. This translates into CASSLERPDTQYF.

The rearrangement joins TRBV20-1 to TRBJ1-2; unclear D gene. The CDR3 spans 11 residues. Germline CDR1 reads DFQATT; CDR2 reads SNEGSKA (reference sequence). V was clipped by 7 bases and J by 2 bases, with 8 bases between them. The CDR3 region has the DNA TGCAGTGTTGCTCAGAACTATGGCTACACCTTC. Its translation: CSVAQNYGYTF.

The J gene is TRBJ1-6, the V gene TRBV27; possible D gene TRBD1, 5 bases. Between the trimmed V and J ends, which lost 3 bases and 2 bases, there was a span of 8 bases. Looked up from germline, CDR1 is MNHEY and CDR2 is SMNVEV (reference sequence). This CDR3 spans 15 amino acids. CDR3 region: CASSLTRAYNSPLHF. In nucleotides, the CDR3 is TGTGCCAGCAGTTTGACCAGGGCCTATAATTCACCCCTCCACTTT.